The rows below give T cell receptor beta chains drawn from one sample of a study of early T cells in non-severe SARS-CoV-2 infection. TCRdb itself ran the 5' RACE reads through MiXCR, one entry per CDR3 protein. The sample carries tens of thousands of distinct CDR3 sequences, under 14% recorded once. The sequenced material came from whole blood. All receptors derive from an adult who was a healthcare worker with PCR-confirmed SARS-CoV-2 infection or an uninfected control (not recorded which). CDR3s include the opening cysteine and the closing phenylalanine or tryptophan. The order of the fields is V gene, clone size, D gene, J gene, CDR3 DNA, CDR3 protein. The D gene is left open where the match is weak. Rows give clone size only sometimes, using once, few, many, or a class for an expanded clone.

TRBV6-5	many	.	TRBJ1-4	TGTGCCAGCAGTTACTCTGTTCGTAATGAAAAACTGTTTTTT	CASSYSVRNEKLFF
TRBV20-1	many	TRBD2	TRBJ2-2	TGCAGTGCTAGAGATGCGGGGACTAGCGGGATAAACACCGGGGAGCTGTTTTTT	CSARDAGTSGINTGELFF
TRBV3-1	many	TRBD1	TRBJ1-5	TGTGCCAGCAGCCATCTGGGACAGCCCAGAACGGAGGCCCAGCATTTT	CASSHLGQPRTEAQHF
TRBV11-2	many	TRBD1	TRBJ2-1	TGTGCCAGCAGCCCGAGCCGGACAGGGCTCTACAATGAGCAGTTCTTC	CASSPSRTGLYNEQFF
TRBV6-1	.	.	TRBJ1-5	TGTGCCAGCAGGAAGAGGGGGGCGGGCAGCAATCAGCCCCAGCATTTT	CASRKRGAGSNQPQHF
TRBV12-3/TRBV12-4	medium-sized	TRBD2	TRBJ2-7	TGTGCCAGCAGCCGAACACCGGGACTAGCAATCCCCTACTACGAGCAGTACTTC	CASSRTPGLAIPYYEQYF
TRBV7-9	.	.	TRBJ2-2	TGTGCCGGGGCGGTCGCTGGGGAGCTGTTTTTT	CAGAVAGELFF
TRBV11-3	many	.	TRBJ2-5	TGTGCCAGCAGCCACACCGACAACCTTGGGGGGACCCAGTACTTC	CASSHTDNLGGTQYF
TRBV7-8	.	.	TRBJ1-2	TGTGCCAGCAGCTTAGCCGGCAGGGAGGGAGATGGCTACACCTTC	CASSLAGREGDGYTF
TRBV12-3/TRBV12-4	many	TRBD2	TRBJ2-1	TGTGCCAGCAGTTTATGGACTAGCGGGAGGAAAGAGCAGTTCTTC	CASSLWTSGRKEQFF
TRBV9	many	TRBD2	TRBJ2-3	TGTGCCAGCAGCGTAGTCCCTAGCGGGGGTGATACGCAGTATTTT	CASSVVPSGGDTQYF
TRBV29-1	few	.	TRBJ1-1	TGCAGCGTTGGGGGTTTCCGGGGTTCGAACACTGAAGCTTTCTTT	CSVGGFRGSNTEAFF
TRBV25-1	few	.	TRBJ2-3	TGTGCCAGCAGTGAATACGGGAGCGGCAGGGATACGCAGTATTTT	CASSEYGSGRDTQYF
TRBV30	.	TRBD2	TRBJ2-1	TGTGCCTGGGAGACGCCGCTACTAGCGGGAGGAAGCAATGAGCAGTTCTTC	CAWETPLLAGGSNEQFF
TRBV2	.	.	TRBJ2-2	TGTGCCAGCAGTGAAGCGCGGGTGGGAACCGGGGAGCTGTTTTTT	CASSEARVGTGELFF
TRBV6-1	few	TRBD1	TRBJ1-5	TGTGCCAGCACCGAACCAGGACAGGGCGTCCAGCCCCAGCATTTT	CASTEPGQGVQPQHF
TRBV6-6	many	.	TRBJ1-6	TGTGCCAGCAGGAACAATTCACCCCTCCACTTT	CASRNNSPLHF
TRBV11-2	many	TRBD2	TRBJ2-4	TGTGCCAGCAGCTTCGCGGGGGTCAACATTCAGTACTTC	CASSFAGVNIQYF
TRBV6-6	.	.	TRBJ2-3	TGTGCCAGCAGTTACGCGGCTAGCGCCACAGATACGCAGTATTTT	CASSYAASATDTQYF
TRBV6-2/TRBV6-3	many	TRBD2	TRBJ2-7	TGTGCCAGCAGTTCGAGCGGGACTACCTACGAGCAGTACTTC	CASSSSGTTYEQYF
TRBV9	many	.	TRBJ1-5	TGTGCCAGCAGCGTAGAAGGGACCTGTACGCGTGAGCCCCAGCATTTT	CASSVEGTCTREPQHF
TRBV12-3/TRBV12-4	few	.	TRBJ2-6	TGTGCCAGCAGTTTATTTGCCCTCTCGCGCTCTGGGGCCAACGTCCTGACTTTC	CASSLFALSRSGANVLTF
TRBV11-2	once	.	TRBJ2-5	TGTGCCAGCACCACCATGCTTGTTGCAGAGACCCAGTACTTC	CASTTMLVAETQYF
TRBV6-6	many	TRBD1	TRBJ1-2	TGTGCCAGCAGTCCAGGGGGCTCTAACTATGGCTACACCTTC	CASSPGGSNYGYTF
TRBV3-1	.	.	TRBJ2-3	TGTGCCAGTCGGACCGGGAGCACAGATACGCAGTATTTT	CASRTGSTDTQYF
TRBV18	many	.	TRBJ1-5	TGTGCCAGCTCCCCAGCCGGGCGGAATCAGCCCCAGCATTTT	CASSPAGRNQPQHF
TRBV5-1	.	.	TRBJ1-4	TGCGCCAGCAGCTTCCAGGGCAGAAATGAAAAACTGTTTTTT	CASSFQGRNEKLFF
TRBV4-1	many	.	TRBJ2-1	TGCGCCAGCAGCCTCCAAACTAGACATGAGCAGTTCTTC	CASSLQTRHEQFF
TRBV10-1	.	TRBD1	TRBJ2-1	TGCGCCAGCAGCGAGGGGGCCTCCTACAATGAGCAGTTCTTC	CASSEGASYNEQFF
TRBV30	many	TRBD2	TRBJ2-1	TGTGCCTGGAGTCCTCCCTGGACTAGCGGGAGTTATGAGCAGTTCTTC	CAWSPPWTSGSYEQFF
TRBV5-1	few	.	TRBJ2-3	TGCGCCAGCAGCCCCTCCGGGGCCGGCACAGATACGCAGTATTTT	CASSPSGAGTDTQYF
TRBV28	.	.	TRBJ1-3	TGTGCCAGCAACGGGGGGAGGATCGGAAACACCATATATTTT	CASNGGRIGNTIYF
TRBV7-9	many	.	TRBJ2-3	TGTGCCAGCAGCACGAACCGCCTTACTAGCGGCCCCCAGGGGGGTACGCAGTATTTT	CASSTNRLTSGPQGGTQYF
TRBV6-5	many	.	TRBJ2-1	TGTGCCAGCAGTTACTCATCAGGGCTAGCTCCAGGTAGAGTGCAGTTCTTC	CASSYSSGLAPGRVQFF
TRBV6-6	many	.	TRBJ1-4	TGTGCCAGCTCAGGAGGCTTAGATGAAAAACTGTTTTTT	CASSGGLDEKLFF
TRBV29-1	.	.	TRBJ1-2	TGCAGCGTTAACCAGGGGATAGACTATGGCTACACCTTC	CSVNQGIDYGYTF
TRBV11-2	.	TRBD2	TRBJ2-3	TGTGCCAGCAGCCTCCGACTAGCGGGCCTAGTGGGTACAGATACGCAGTATTTT	CASSLRLAGLVGTDTQYF
TRBV9	many	.	TRBJ2-7	TGTGCCAGCAGCGTAGGCCCGGACACCTCCTACGAGCAGTACTTC	CASSVGPDTSYEQYF
TRBV7-2	many	.	TRBJ2-4	TGTGCCAGCAGCTTAACTTATAGTCCTTTAAAGACCGCCAAAAACATTCAGTACTTC	CASSLTYSPLKTAKNIQYF
TRBV10-3	many	.	TRBJ1-2	TGTGCCATCGGGCTCCCAGGGGCCACTGAAGGCTACACCTTC	CAIGLPGATEGYTF
TRBV5-1	.	.	TRBJ1-4	TGCGCCAGCAGCTTGGAATCAGGCGCTTCCCCGGAAAAACTGTTTTTT	CASSLESGASPEKLFF